This T cell receptor beta chain is drawn from a study of control samples from healthy donors and cancer patients. The CDR3 is 16 residues long. V was shortened by 1 base and J by 7 bases, with 14 bases between the two germline ends. In germline, CDR1 is LGHNA, CDR2 YSLEER. Using immunoSEQ multiplex PCR, the repertoire was profiled, and TCRdb retains in-frame clones only, with some absent. In the table there are over 90,000 clones, under 95% of which are singletons. The TCR sequence derives from a woman under 30 in good health. Sequenced sample: blood. The chain links TRBV4-3 to TRBJ1-6; D is uncertain. The CDR3 region has the DNA TGCGCCAGCAGCCAAGTGGCAGGAGCTCCCAATTCACCCCTCCACTTT. Translation gives CASSQVAGAPNSPLHF.